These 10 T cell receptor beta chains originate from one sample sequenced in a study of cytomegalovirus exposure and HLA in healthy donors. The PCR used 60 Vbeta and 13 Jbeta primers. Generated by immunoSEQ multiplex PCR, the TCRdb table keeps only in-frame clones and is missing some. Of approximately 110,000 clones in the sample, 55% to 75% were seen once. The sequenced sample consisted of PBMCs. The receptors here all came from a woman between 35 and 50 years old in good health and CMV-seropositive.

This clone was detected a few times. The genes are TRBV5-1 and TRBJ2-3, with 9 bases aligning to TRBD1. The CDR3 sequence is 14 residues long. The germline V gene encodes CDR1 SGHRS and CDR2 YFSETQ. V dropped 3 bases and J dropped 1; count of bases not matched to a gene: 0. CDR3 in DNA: TGCGCCAGCAGCTGGGACAGGGGCACAGATACGCAGTATTTT. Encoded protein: CASSWDRGTDTQYF. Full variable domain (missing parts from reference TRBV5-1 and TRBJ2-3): KAGVTQTPRYLIKTRGQQVTLSCSPISGHRSVSWYQQTPGQGLQFLFEYFSETQRNKGNFPGRFSGRQFSNSRSEMNVSTLELGDSALYLCASSWDRGTDTQYFGPGTRLTVL.

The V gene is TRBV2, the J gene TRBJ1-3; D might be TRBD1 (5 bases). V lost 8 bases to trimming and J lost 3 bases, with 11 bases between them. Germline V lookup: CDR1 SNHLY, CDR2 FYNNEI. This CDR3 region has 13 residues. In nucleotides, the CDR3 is TGTGCCAGCGCCCGGGACTTTGGAAACACCATATATTTT. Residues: CASARDFGNTIYF.

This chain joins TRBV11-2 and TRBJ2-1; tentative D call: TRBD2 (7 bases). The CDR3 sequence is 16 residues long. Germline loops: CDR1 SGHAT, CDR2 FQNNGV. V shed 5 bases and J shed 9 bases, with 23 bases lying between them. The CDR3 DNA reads TGTGCCAGCAGCCCAGGGGAGGGGGGGCCCTTTCGTGAGCAGTTCTTC. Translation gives CASSPGEGGPFREQFF.

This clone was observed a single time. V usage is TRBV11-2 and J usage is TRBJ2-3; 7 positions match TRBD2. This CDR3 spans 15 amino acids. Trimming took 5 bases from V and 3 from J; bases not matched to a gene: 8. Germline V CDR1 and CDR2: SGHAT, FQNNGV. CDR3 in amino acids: CASSTSGDGTDTQYF. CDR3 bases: TGTGCCAGCAGCACAAGCGGGGATGGGACAGATACGCAGTATTTT.

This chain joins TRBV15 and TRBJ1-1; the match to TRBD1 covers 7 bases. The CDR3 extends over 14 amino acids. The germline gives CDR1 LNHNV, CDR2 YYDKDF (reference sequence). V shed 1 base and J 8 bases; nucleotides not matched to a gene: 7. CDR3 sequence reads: CATSRGRDSPEAFF. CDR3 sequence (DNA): TGTGCCACCAGCAGAGGGAGGGACAGCCCCGAAGCTTTCTTT.

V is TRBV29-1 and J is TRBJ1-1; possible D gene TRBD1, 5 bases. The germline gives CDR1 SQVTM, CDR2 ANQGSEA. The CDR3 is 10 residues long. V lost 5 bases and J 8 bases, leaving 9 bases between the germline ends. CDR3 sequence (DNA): TGCAGCGTTTCTTCAGGGGAAGCTTTCTTT. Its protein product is CSVSSGEAFF.

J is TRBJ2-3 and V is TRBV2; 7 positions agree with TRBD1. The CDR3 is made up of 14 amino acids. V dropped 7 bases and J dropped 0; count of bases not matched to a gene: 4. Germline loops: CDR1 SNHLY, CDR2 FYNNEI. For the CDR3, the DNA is TGTGCCAGCAAACAGGGGCCTAGCACAGATACGCAGTATTTT. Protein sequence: CASKQGPSTDTQYF.

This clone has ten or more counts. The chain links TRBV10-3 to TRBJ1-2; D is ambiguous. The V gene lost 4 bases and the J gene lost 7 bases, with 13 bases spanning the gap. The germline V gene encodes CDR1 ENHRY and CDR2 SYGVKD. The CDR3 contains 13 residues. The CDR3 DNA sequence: TGTGCCATCAGTGTGGCCCCAACGGGTGGCTACACCTTC. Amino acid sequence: CAISVAPTGGYTF.

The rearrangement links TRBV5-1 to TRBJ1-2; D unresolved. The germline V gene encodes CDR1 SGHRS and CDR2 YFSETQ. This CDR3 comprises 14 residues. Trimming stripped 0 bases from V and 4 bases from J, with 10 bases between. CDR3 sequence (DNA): TGCGCCAGCAGCTTGGAGACAAAGATCTATGGCTACACCTTC. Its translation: CASSLETKIYGYTF.

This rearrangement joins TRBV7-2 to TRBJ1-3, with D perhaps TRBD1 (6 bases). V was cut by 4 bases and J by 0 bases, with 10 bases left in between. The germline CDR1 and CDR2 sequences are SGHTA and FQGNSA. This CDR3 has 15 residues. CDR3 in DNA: TGTGCCAGCAGCTACCAGGGGCTCTCTGGAAACACCATATATTTT. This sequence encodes CASSYQGLSGNTIYF.